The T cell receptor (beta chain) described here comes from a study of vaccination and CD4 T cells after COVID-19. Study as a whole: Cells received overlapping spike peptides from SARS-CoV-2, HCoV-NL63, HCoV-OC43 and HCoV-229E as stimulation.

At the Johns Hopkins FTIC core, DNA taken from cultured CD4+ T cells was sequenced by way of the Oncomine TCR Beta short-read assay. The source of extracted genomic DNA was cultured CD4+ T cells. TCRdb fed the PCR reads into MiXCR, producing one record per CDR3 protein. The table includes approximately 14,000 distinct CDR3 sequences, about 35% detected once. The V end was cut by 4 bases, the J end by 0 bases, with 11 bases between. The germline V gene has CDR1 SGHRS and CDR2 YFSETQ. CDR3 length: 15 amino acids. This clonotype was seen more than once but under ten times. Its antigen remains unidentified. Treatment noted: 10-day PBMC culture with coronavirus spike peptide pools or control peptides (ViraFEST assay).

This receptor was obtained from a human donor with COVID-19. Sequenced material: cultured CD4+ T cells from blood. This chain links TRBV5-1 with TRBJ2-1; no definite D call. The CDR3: CASSPKASSYNEQFF. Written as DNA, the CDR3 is TGCGCCAGCAGCCCAAAGGCGAGCTCCTACAATGAGCAGTTCTTC. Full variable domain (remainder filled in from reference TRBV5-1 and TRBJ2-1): KAGVTQTPRYLIKTRGQQVTLSCSPISGHRSVSWYQQTPGQGLQFLFEYFSETQRNKGNFPGRFSGRQFSNSRSEMNVSTLELGDSALYLCASSPKASSYNEQFFGPGTRLTVL.